The entry below describes one T cell receptor (beta chain). Germline V gene lookup returns CDR1 SGHAT and CDR2 FQNNGV. J gave up 3 bases and V 5 bases, and 16 bases lay outside the gene matches. This CDR3 has 17 residues. The data derive from a study of T cell responses to AZD1222 COVID-19 vaccine. Assay used: immunoSEQ multiplex PCR; TCRdb lists only in-frame clones, some missing. The data contain over 200,000 clones, roughly 94% of them singletons. The source of this sequence is an adult who received the MenACWY meningococcal vaccine as a control. This specimen consisted of peripheral blood, obtained 28 days after the second dose of the MenACWY control vaccine. The chain joins TRBV11-2 to TRBJ2-7; 7 bases are shared with TRBD1. The DNA for the CDR3 is TGTGCCAGCAGCACCGGGACAGCGTTCCCTCGTCACTACGAGCAGTACTTC. This gives the protein CASSTGTAFPRHYEQYF.